This T cell receptor beta chain was documented in a study of OX40 agonist ivuxolimab in advanced cancers. Study summary: The patients' treatment was ivuxolimab, an agonistic anti-OX40 (CD134) antibody. The patients received ivuxolimab by intravenous route every 2 weeks at 0.01 to 10 mg/kg. Three patients responded partially, comprising one with hepatocellular carcinoma and two with cutaneous melanoma.

Assay used: immunoSEQ multiplex PCR; TCRdb lists only in-frame clones, some missing. The sample holds around 94,000 clones; roughly 84% are singletons and the top ten take under 0.35%. Germline CDR1 reads SGHNT; CDR2 reads YYREEE (reference sequence). The CDR3 consists of 16 residues. V trimming: 3 bases; J trimming: 0 bases; junction bases outside the gene matches: 5. The TCR sequence derives from an adult with an advanced solid tumor such as melanoma, head and neck, liver or kidney cancer. The chain combines TRBV5-4 with TRBJ2-7; 11 bases match TRBD2. The specimen comprised CD4+ or CD8+ T cells sorted from blood, sampled in a trial of the OX40 agonist ivuxolimab. The CDR3 coding sequence is TGTGCCAGCAGCTCGGAACTAGCGGGGGCCTCCTACGAGCAGTACTTC. Residues: CASSSELAGASYEQYF.